Below, 14 T cell receptor beta chains from the same sample are listed, as sequenced in a study of T cells after posttransplantation cyclophosphamide. TCRdb's table, derived via immunoSEQ multiplex PCR, lists solely in-frame clones and lacks some. Of tens of thousands of clones in the sample, 90% to 95% were seen once. The sample consisted of PBMCs. The receptors originated from a woman in her thirties in good health and a related stem cell transplant donor.

V gene TRBV5-6 combines with J gene TRBJ1-6, with 9 bases fitting TRBD1. Germline V gene sequence: CDR1 SGHDT, CDR2 YYEEEE. The CDR3 runs 14 residues. V gave up 4 bases and J gave up 13 bases; unmatched junction bases: 9. CDR3 region: CASSPGQGILPLHF. The CDR3, as DNA: TGTGCCAGCAGCCCCGGACAGGGGATCCTTCCCCTCCACTTT. Based on the CDR3 plus reference TRBV5-6 and TRBJ1-6, the full variable domain is DAGVTQSPTHLIKTRGQQVTLRCSPKSGHDTVSWYQQALGQGPQFIFQYYEEEERQRGNFPDRFSGHQFPNYSSELNVNALLLGDSALYLCASSPGQGILPLHFGNGTRLTVT.

The genes are TRBV5-4 and TRBJ1-1; possible D gene TRBD1, 5 bases. This CDR3 is 15 amino acids long. Germline V gene lookup returns CDR1 SGHNT and CDR2 YYREEE (reference sequence). Trimming cost V 2 bases and J 6 bases, with 17 bases left between them. The CDR3 here is CASSLGGGGTSEAFF. The CDR3 region has the DNA TGTGCCAGCAGCTTAGGCGGGGGGGGAACTTCTGAAGCTTTCTTT.

The chain joins TRBV7-2 to TRBJ2-7; no definite D call. V lost 2 bases to trimming and J lost 3 bases, with 5 bases between them. The germline CDR1 and CDR2 sequences are SGHTA and FQGNSA. The CDR3 covers 12 residues. The CDR3 sequence: CASSLTGYEQYF. CDR3 nucleotide sequence: TGTGCCAGCAGCTTAACCGGCTACGAGCAGTACTTC.

The chain uses TRBV7-2 and TRBJ1-5, with D uncertain. CDR1 and CDR2 from the germline V gene are SGHTA and FQGNSA. Deletions cut 0 bases from V and 2 bases from J, with 11 bases between. This CDR3 spans 16 amino acids. The CDR3 DNA follows: TGTGCCAGCAGCTTAGCGGGAGGGAGGCGCAATCAGCCCCAGCATTTT. The encoded protein is CASSLAGGRRNQPQHF. The whole variable domain, remainder taken from reference TRBV7-2 and TRBJ1-5, is GAGVSQSPSNKVTEKGKDVELRCDPISGHTALYWYRQSLGQGLEFLIYFQGNSAPDKSGLPSDRFSAERTGGSVSTLTIQRTQQEDSAVYLCASSLAGGRRNQPQHFGDGTRLSIL.

The chain joins TRBV29-1 to TRBJ2-7; D is possibly TRBD2 (5 bases). The CDR3 is made up of 12 amino acids. The V gene's germline CDR1 is SQVTM and CDR2 ANQGSEA. V shed 1 base and J shed 7 bases, with 11 bases lying between them. This CDR3 is CSVEVGGREQYF. In nucleotides, the CDR3 is TGCAGCGTTGAAGTTGGAGGCCGGGAGCAGTACTTC.

The genes are TRBV7-6 and TRBJ1-6; 7 bases agree with TRBD1. J lost 7 bases, V lost 2 bases, and 8 bases had no gene match. The germline gives CDR1 SGHVS, CDR2 FNYEAQ. CDR3 length equals 16 residues. The DNA of the CDR3 is TGTGCCAGCAGCTTAAAACCTCCGGGACAGAATTCACCCCTCCACTTT. Translating it yields CASSLKPPGQNSPLHF.

The rearrangement uses TRBV5-4 and TRBJ2-6, with D unclear. The CDR3 covers 13 residues. CDR1 is SGHNT and CDR2 is YYREEE in the germline V gene (reference sequence). V lost 1 base and J 3 bases, leaving 2 bases between the germline ends. CDR3 nucleotide sequence: TGTGCCAGCAGCTTGTTTGGGGCCAACGTCCTGACTTTC. This encodes CASSLFGANVLTF.

This clone was counted a single time. The chain recombines TRBV28 with TRBJ1-5; perhaps TRBD1 as D (6 bases). This CDR3 comprises 14 residues. Germline values: CDR1 MDHEN, CDR2 SYDVKM. Trimming removed 6 bases from V and 6 bases from J, with 15 bases in between. CDR3 nucleotide sequence: TGTGCCAGCAGAATAACAGGGTTTACTCAGCCCCAGCATTTT. Its translation: CASRITGFTQPQHF.

The V call is TRBV7-9, the J call TRBJ1-6; no reliable D call. The CDR3 covers 13 residues. The V gene lost 0 bases and the J gene lost 9 bases, with 6 bases spanning the gap. Germline V gene sequence: CDR1 SEHNR, CDR2 FQNEAQ (reference sequence). The CDR3 here is CASSLAGISPLHF. CDR3 in DNA: TGTGCCAGCAGCTTAGCAGGAATTTCACCCCTCCACTTT.

V gene TRBV5-1 combines with J gene TRBJ1-1; 8 bases fit TRBD1. Germline CDR1 and CDR2: SGHRS and YFSETQ. V dropped 3 bases and J dropped 1; count of bases not matched to a gene: 5. The CDR3 extends over 15 amino acids. This CDR3 is CASSYTGQENTEAFF. Written as DNA, the CDR3 is TGCGCCAGCAGCTACACGGGACAGGAGAACACTGAAGCTTTCTTT.

This chain joins TRBV30 and TRBJ1-5; possible D gene TRBD1, 5 bases. Trimming left V 0 bases short and J 6 bases short, with 12 bases between. This CDR3 comprises 14 residues. Germline V CDR1 and CDR2: GTSNPN, SVGIG (reference sequence). Here the CDR3 reads CAWSVSGSGQPQHF. CDR3 bases: TGTGCCTGGAGTGTATCAGGGTCGGGTCAGCCCCAGCATTTT.

This clone was observed a single time. The chain links TRBV2 to TRBJ2-7; the D gene is possibly TRBD2 (5 bases). V lost 4 bases and J 2 bases, leaving 18 bases between the germline ends. The CDR3 spans 16 residues. Per germline, CDR1 SNHLY and CDR2 FYNNEI. In nucleotides, the CDR3 is TGTGCCAGCAGTGGACTGACTATCCGATCGACCTACGAGCAGTACTTC. The encoded protein is CASSGLTIRSTYEQYF.

The chain is built from TRBV7-9 and TRBJ1-5; TRBD1 agrees at 7 bases. With 3 bases clipped from V and 6 bases from J, the junction kept 2 bases outside the gene matches. Per germline, CDR1 SEHNR and CDR2 FQNEAQ (reference sequence). The CDR3 has 13 residues. The CDR3 loop reads CASSFTGVQPQHF. Here the CDR3 DNA reads TGTGCCAGCAGCTTTACAGGGGTTCAGCCCCAGCATTTT.

This clone showed up just once. The rearrangement joins TRBV10-2 to TRBJ1-2, with D perhaps TRBD1 (5 bases). Germline V gene data show CDR1 as WSHSY and CDR2 as SAAADI. V was trimmed by 3 bases and J by 2 bases, leaving 7 bases between them. The CDR3 has 13 amino acids. CDR3 in DNA: TGCGCCAGCAGTGAAAACAGGAACTATGGCTACACCTTC. Protein sequence: CASSENRNYGYTF.